This T cell receptor (beta chain) was captured by sequencing in a study of vaccination and CD4 T cells after COVID-19. Study in general: For each participant, vaccination comprised two doses of either the BNT162b2 or the mRNA-1273 vaccine. In culture, cells were exposed to overlapping spike peptides from SARS-CoV-2, HCoV-NL63, HCoV-OC43 and HCoV-229E.

This CDR3 is 14 amino acids long. The V gene end was trimmed by 3 bases and the J gene end by 4 bases; junction bases not matched to a gene: 3. Germline lookup yields CDR1 MGHRA and CDR2 YSYEKL. Time point here: late sampling 161 to 241 days after vaccination in a few convalescent patients. Regarding treatment: roughly 10-day PBMC culture with coronavirus spike peptide pools or control peptides (ViraFEST assay). Concerning this clonotype itself: Its antigen is unknown.

Sequencing of cultured CD4+ T cell DNA used the Oncomine TCR Beta short-read assay. Genomic DNA extraction was carried out from cultured CD4+ T cells. TCRdb re-analysed the PCR reads in MiXCR, keeping a single row per CDR3 protein. The table shows about 23,000 distinct CDR3 sequences, with 35% occurring only once. The sample in question was CD4+ T cells from blood, cultured in vitro, obtained about 7 months after SARS-CoV-2 vaccination. The rearrangement uses TRBV4-1 and TRBJ2-5, with 9 nucleotides matching TRBD1. This TCR was recovered from a human donor who had recovered from COVID-19. CDR3 amino acids: CASSQGQGVETQYF. The CDR3 DNA follows: TGCGCCAGCAGCCAGGGACAGGGTGTAGAGACCCAGTACTTC.